Presented here are 23 T cell receptor beta chains from one specimen sequenced in a study of blood T cell repertoires in COVID-19. Sequenced by immunoSEQ multiplex PCR; TCRdb stores in-frame clones only, minus some. This sample has some 70,000 clones; 85% to 90% occur once, and the top ten carry more than 4.5%. Sequencing was performed on peripheral blood. The receptors were sampled from a man in his fifties or sixties with acute or convalescent COVID-19.

This chain connects TRBV11-2 to TRBJ2-1; TRBD2 is a possible D gene (5 bases). The CDR3 consists of 15 residues. Between the trimmed V and J ends, which lost 0 bases and 6 bases, there was a span of 12 bases. Germline V CDR1 and CDR2: SGHAT, FQNNGV. This chain's CDR3 is CASSLDWTPSNEQFF. In DNA, the CDR3 is TGTGCCAGCAGCTTAGATTGGACTCCCAGCAATGAGCAGTTCTTC.

The genes are TRBV6-5 and TRBJ1-1; 11 nucleotides align to TRBD1. Per germline, CDR1 MNHEY and CDR2 SVGAGI. The CDR3 spans 14 residues. Trimming at V came to 7 bases and at J to 7 bases, leaving 8 bases not matched to a gene. CDR3 loop: CASTWTGGSVEAFF. As DNA, the CDR3 is TGTGCCAGCACCTGGACAGGGGGCTCCGTTGAAGCTTTCTTT.

The rearrangement uses TRBV5-1 and TRBJ2-2, with 10 positions matching TRBD1. Unmatched junction bases numbered 4, after V lost 2 bases and J lost 6 bases. CDR1 and CDR2 from the germline V gene are SGHRS and YFSETQ. The CDR3 is made up of 15 amino acids. CDR3 DNA: TGCGCCAGCAGCTTAGGACAGGGGGAGCCCGGGGAGCTGTTTTTT. Its translation is CASSLGQGEPGELFF.

The chain couples TRBV2 to TRBJ2-1; 12 nucleotides line up with TRBD2. CDR3 length equals 15 residues. CDR1 and CDR2 from the germline V gene are SNHLY and FYNNEI. V dropped 5 bases and J dropped 4; count of bases not matched to a gene: 3. DNA for the CDR3: TGTGCCAGCAGTTTGACTAGCGGGAGTTACAATGAGCAGTTCTTC. Its translation: CASSLTSGSYNEQFF.

The V and J genes are TRBV7-2 and TRBJ2-7; 9 bases line up with TRBD2. In germline, CDR1 is SGHTA, CDR2 FQGNSA. The V gene end was trimmed by 5 bases and the J gene end by 3 bases; junction bases not matched to a gene: 8. The CDR3 is 15 amino acids. The CDR3: CASSRRAGGLYEQYF. CDR3 bases: TGTGCCAGCAGCAGGCGGGCGGGAGGGCTCTACGAGCAGTACTTC.

V and J are TRBV29-1 and TRBJ1-2, with TRBD1 as a possible D gene (6 bases). Germline V gene lookup returns CDR1 SQVTM and CDR2 ANQGSEA. CDR3 length equals 13 residues. The V end was cut by 0 bases, the J end by 8 bases, with 13 bases between. The DNA of the CDR3 is TGCAGCGTTGAAGATAGGGCAGGGGTGGGCTACACCTTC. This codes for CSVEDRAGVGYTF.

This clone appeared a few times. This chain uses TRBV7-8 with TRBJ2-1, with 7 positions matching TRBD2. Trimming took 6 bases from V and 2 from J; bases not matched to a gene: 10. The CDR3 is 16 amino acids. CDR1 and CDR2 from the germline V gene are SGHVS and FQNEAQ. In nucleotides, the CDR3 is TGTGCCAGCAGTCCGAGGCGGGAGCTGGCCTACAATGAGCAGTTCTTC. Amino acid sequence: CASSPRRELAYNEQFF.

V and J are TRBV2 and TRBJ1-2; a possible D gene is TRBD1 (5 bases). The CDR3 extends over 14 amino acids. The V end lost 0 bases, the J end lost 6 bases, and 11 bases lay between the germline ends. Germline CDR1 reads SNHLY; CDR2 reads FYNNEI. The CDR3 is CASSEAGRGDGYTF. The CDR3, as DNA: TGTGCCAGCAGTGAAGCTGGGAGGGGTGATGGCTACACCTTC.

The V gene is TRBV7-9, the J gene TRBJ2-7, with 9 bases lining up with TRBD1. Germline V lookup: CDR1 SEHNR, CDR2 FQNEAQ (reference sequence). V lost 2 bases and J lost 3; bases outside the gene matches: 2. CDR3 length: 14 amino acids. The CDR3 sequence is CASSLRDRVYEQYF. The CDR3 nucleotides are TGTGCCAGCAGCTTAAGGGACAGGGTCTACGAGCAGTACTTC.

This clone was seen a single time. The rearrangement uses TRBV5-5 and TRBJ2-3, with a possible D match to TRBD2 (6 bases). The CDR3 loop spans 15 amino acids. With 3 bases removed from V and 1 base from J, the gap between germline ends came to 12 bases. Germline CDR1 and CDR2: SGHKS and YYEKEE (reference sequence). The CDR3 bases are TGTGCCAGCAGCTCCGCGGCGGGGCGCACAGATACGCAGTATTTT. Translated: CASSSAAGRTDTQYF.

This chain joins TRBV18 and TRBJ1-4; TRBD1 agrees at 9 bases. The CDR3 runs to 18 residues. Germline assignment: CDR1 KGHSH and CDR2 LQKENI. Trimming at V came to 3 bases and at J to 0 bases, leaving 8 bases not matched to a gene. The CDR3 sequence is CASSPRRTGESTNEKLFF. CDR3 sequence (DNA): TGTGCCAGCTCACCCAGGAGGACAGGGGAATCAACTAATGAAAAACTGTTTTTT.

V is TRBV30 and J is TRBJ2-4; 8 bases are shared with TRBD2. This CDR3 contains 15 residues. The germline CDR1 and CDR2 sequences are GTSNPN and SVGIG (reference sequence). The ends lost 0 bases at V and 3 bases at J; junction bases unmatched: 4. In DNA form, the CDR3 reads TGTGCCTGGAGTGTCGGGAGGGGAGACAAAAACATTCAGTACTTC. It yields the protein CAWSVGRGDKNIQYF.

The chain couples TRBV2 to TRBJ1-2, with 9 bases that match TRBD1. This CDR3 contains 11 residues. The germline gives CDR1 SNHLY, CDR2 FYNNEI. J gave up 8 bases and V 9 bases, and 4 bases lay outside the gene matches. CDR3 protein: CARQGADGYTF. CDR3 nucleotides: TGTGCCAGACAGGGGGCAGACGGCTACACCTTC.

The chain recombines TRBV5-4 with TRBJ1-4, with 9 bases matching TRBD1. Germline lookup yields CDR1 SGHNT and CDR2 YYREEE (reference sequence). The CDR3 covers 15 residues. J lost 7 bases, V lost 0 bases, and 4 bases had no gene match. The CDR3 reads CASSLGGQGAEKLFF. CDR3 nucleotides: TGTGCCAGCAGCTTGGGGGGACAGGGTGCTGAAAAACTGTTTTTT.

The V gene is TRBV11-2, the J gene TRBJ2-1; 7 positions match TRBD2. There are 14 residues in the CDR3. With 5 bases clipped from V and 10 bases from J, the junction kept 11 bases outside the gene matches. The germline V gene encodes CDR1 SGHAT and CDR2 FQNNGV. The chain's CDR3 is CASSLTRGSREQFF. The DNA of the CDR3 is TGTGCCAGCAGCCTGACTCGCGGGAGCCGGGAGCAGTTCTTC.

The rearrangement links TRBV5-6 to TRBJ2-5; D is ambiguous. The CDR3 sequence is 14 residues long. The germline V gene encodes CDR1 SGHDT and CDR2 YYEEEE. V lost 3 bases and J lost 1, with 10 bases in between. The chain's CDR3 is CASSYLSGQETQYF. DNA for the CDR3: TGTGCCAGCAGCTATCTCTCAGGCCAAGAGACCCAGTACTTC. The full variable domain, rest sourced from reference TRBV5-6 and TRBJ2-5, is DAGVTQSPTHLIKTRGQQVTLRCSPKSGHDTVSWYQQALGQGPQFIFQYYEEEERQRGNFPDRFSGHQFPNYSSELNVNALLLGDSALYLCASSYLSGQETQYFGPGTRLLVL.

V gene TRBV9 combines with J gene TRBJ2-2; the match to TRBD2 covers 11 bases. There are 17 residues in the CDR3. V was pared by 4 bases and J by 1 base, with 6 bases of the junction left unmatched. Germline V gene data show CDR1 as SGDLS and CDR2 as YYNGEE. The CDR3 spells CASSNSGTSGNTGELFF. The DNA for the CDR3 is TGTGCCAGCAGCAATTCTGGGACTAGCGGGAACACCGGGGAGCTGTTTTTT.

V is TRBV3-1 (or the pseudogene TRBV3-2) and J is TRBJ2-2; TRBD2 might be the D (5 bases). Trimming left V 0 bases short and J 4 bases short, with 12 bases between. CDR1 and CDR2 from the germline V gene are LGHDT and YNNKEL (reference sequence). This CDR3 spans 16 amino acids. The DNA for the CDR3 is TGTGCCAGCAGCCAAGATCTCCCGGGAACCACCGGGGAGCTGTTTTTT. Translated, it gives CASSQDLPGTTGELFF.

The genes are TRBV28 and TRBJ1-1; D possibly corresponds to TRBD1 (5 bases). Germline CDR1 is MDHEN and CDR2 is SYDVKM. V was pared by 0 bases and J by 6 bases, with 11 bases between. There are 14 residues in the CDR3. CDR3 DNA: TGTGCCAGCAGTTTATGGCAGGGAATGGCTGAAGCTTTCTTT. The encoded protein is CASSLWQGMAEAFF.

CDR3 sequence reads: CASSQGVSGFQPQHF. CDR3 sequence (DNA): TGTGCCAGCAGCCAAGGGGTATCAGGGTTTCAGCCCCAGCATTTT. The chain employs TRBV3-1 (or the pseudogene TRBV3-2) and TRBJ1-5; possible D gene TRBD1, 5 bases. Trimming removed 1 base from V and 6 bases from J, with 13 bases in between. Germline lookup yields CDR1 LGHDT and CDR2 YNNKEL (reference sequence). The CDR3 covers 15 residues.

CDR3 coding DNA: TGTGCCAGCTCACCGAGCGGGCTAATCACCTACAATGAGCAGTTCTTC. The encoded protein is CASSPSGLITYNEQFF. This chain links TRBV18 with TRBJ2-1, with a tentative D call TRBD2 (6 bases). There are 16 residues in the CDR3. V dropped 3 bases and J dropped 2 bases, with 14 bases sitting between them. Germline assignment: CDR1 KGHSH and CDR2 LQKENI.

J is TRBJ2-5 and V is TRBV5-1; D remains unclear. Germline CDR1 is SGHRS and CDR2 is YFSETQ. The CDR3 length is 16 residues. Trimming shortened V by 4 bases and J by 1 base, and 17 bases separated the two germline ends. CDR3 region: CASSARSLVSQETQYF. The CDR3 coding sequence is TGCGCCAGCAGCGCACGGTCATTAGTAAGCCAAGAGACCCAGTACTTC.

V is TRBV27 and J is TRBJ2-2; TRBD2 agrees at 7 bases. V lost 0 bases, J lost 4 bases, and 2 bases stayed unmatched. The CDR3 is 15 residues long. The germline gives CDR1 MNHEY, CDR2 SMNVEV (reference sequence). CDR3 DNA: TGTGCCAGCAGTTTATCCCGACTAGCCACCGGGGAGCTGTTTTTT. Residues: CASSLSRLATGELFF.